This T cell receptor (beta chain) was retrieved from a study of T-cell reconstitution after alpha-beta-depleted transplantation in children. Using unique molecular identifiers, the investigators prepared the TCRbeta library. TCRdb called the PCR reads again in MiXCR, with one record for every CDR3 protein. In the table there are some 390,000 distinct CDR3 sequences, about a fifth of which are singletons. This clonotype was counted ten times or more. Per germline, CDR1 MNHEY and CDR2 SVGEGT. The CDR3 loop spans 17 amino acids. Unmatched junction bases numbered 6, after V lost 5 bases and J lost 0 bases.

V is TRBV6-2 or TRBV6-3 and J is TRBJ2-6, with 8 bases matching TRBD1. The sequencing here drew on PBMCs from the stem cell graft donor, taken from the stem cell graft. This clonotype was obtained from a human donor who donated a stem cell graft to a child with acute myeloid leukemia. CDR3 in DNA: TGTGCCAGCAGTCCACAGGGGGGCCTCTCTGGGGCCAACGTCCTGACTTTC. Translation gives CASSPQGGLSGANVLTF.